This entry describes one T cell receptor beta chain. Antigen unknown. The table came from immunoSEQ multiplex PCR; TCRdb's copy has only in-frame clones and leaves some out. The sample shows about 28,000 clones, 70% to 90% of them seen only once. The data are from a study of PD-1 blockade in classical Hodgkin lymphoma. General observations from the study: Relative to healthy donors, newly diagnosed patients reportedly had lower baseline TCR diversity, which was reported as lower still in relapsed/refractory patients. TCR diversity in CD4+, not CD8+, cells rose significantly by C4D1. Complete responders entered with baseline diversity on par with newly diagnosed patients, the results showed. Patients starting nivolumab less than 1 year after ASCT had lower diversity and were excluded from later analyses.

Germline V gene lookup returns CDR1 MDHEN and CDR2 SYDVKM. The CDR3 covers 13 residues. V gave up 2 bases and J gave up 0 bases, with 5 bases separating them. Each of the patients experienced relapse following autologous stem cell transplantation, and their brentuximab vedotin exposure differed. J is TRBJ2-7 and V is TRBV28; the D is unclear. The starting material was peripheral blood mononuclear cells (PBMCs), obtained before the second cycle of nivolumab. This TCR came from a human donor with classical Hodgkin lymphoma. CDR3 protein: CASSLDNSYEQYF. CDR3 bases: TGTGCCAGCAGTTTAGACAACTCCTACGAGCAGTACTTC. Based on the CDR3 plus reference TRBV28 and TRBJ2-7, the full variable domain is DVKVTQSSRYLVKRTGEKVFLECVQDMDHENMFWYRQDPGLGLRLIYFSYDVKMKEKGDIPEGYSVSREKKERFSLILESASTNQTSMYLCASSLDNSYEQYFGPGTRLTVT.